Listed below are T cell receptor beta chains from one sample, sequenced in a study of vaccination effects on CD4 cells after COVID-19. TCRdb's copy holds only in-frame clones and misses some; the assay was immunoSEQ multiplex PCR. The table has roughly 35,000 clones, about 75% seen once. No antigen is known for these receptors. The starting material was CD4+ T cells from PBMCs cultured without peptide, obtained after COVID-19 vaccination. Every receptor here comes from a human donor who had a prior SARS-CoV-2 infection. The CDR3 runs from the conserved cysteine through the conserved F or W. Fields, in order: clone size, J gene, V gene, D gene, CDR3 protein, CDR3 DNA. The D gene is left open where the match is weak. Not every row has a clone size; where given, it reads once, few, many or a size class.

>.|TRBJ2-1|TRBV5-5|.
CASSLSARATYNEQFF
TGTGCCAGCAGCTTGTCTGCCCGAGCAACCTACAATGAGCAGTTCTTC
>.|TRBJ2-7|TRBV20-1|.
CSASFRTYEQYF
TGCAGTGCTAGTTTCCGGACCTACGAGCAGTACTTC
>.|TRBJ1-3|TRBV6-6|.
CASSYRGGPGNTIYF
TGTGCCAGCAGTTACAGGGGGGGCCCTGGAAACACCATATATTTT
>.|TRBJ2-1|TRBV3-1/TRBV3-2|TRBD1
CASSQDHGQGRNEQFF
TGTGCCAGCAGCCAAGACCACGGACAGGGTCGGAATGAGCAGTTCTTC
>.|TRBJ2-3|TRBV20-1|.
CSASYERNTDTQYF
TGCAGTGCTAGTTATGAGCGGAACACAGATACGCAGTATTTT
>.|TRBJ1-1|TRBV6-6|.
CASSSPGRANTEAFF
TGTGCCAGCAGTTCCCCCGGCAGGGCAAACACTGAAGCTTTCTTT
>once|TRBJ2-1|TRBV7-2|.
CASSWGQGRGNNEQFF
TGTGCCAGCAGCTGGGGGCAGGGGCGGGGGAACAATGAGCAGTTCTTC
>.|TRBJ1-3|TRBV15|.
CATSRDDGTIYF
TGTGCCACCAGCAGAGATGATGGCACCATATATTTT
>.|TRBJ2-2|TRBV6-5|.
CASSYLLTRVSGELFF
TGTGCCAGCAGTTACCTATTGACGAGGGTATCTGGGGAGCTGTTTTTT
>.|TRBJ2-3|TRBV19|.
CASSINASPDTQYF
TGTGCCAGTAGTATAAACGCTAGCCCAGATACGCAGTATTTT
>.|TRBJ2-7|TRBV27|.
CASRRLGGPYYEQYF
TGTGCCAGCAGGCGACTGGGGGGCCCTTACTACGAGCAGTACTTC
>.|TRBJ2-2|TRBV2|.
CASSERSLPGELFF
TGTGCCAGCAGTGAAAGGTCTCTCCCCGGGGAGCTGTTTTTT
>medium-sized|TRBJ2-7|TRBV5-4|.
CASSLGVVTSYEQYF
TGTGCCAGCAGCTTGGGTGTCGTCACCTCCTACGAGCAGTACTTC
>.|TRBJ2-3|TRBV10-1|TRBD1
CAGRWGQGAFDTQYF
TGCGCCGGAAGATGGGGACAGGGGGCTTTTGATACGCAGTATTTT
>few|TRBJ2-1|TRBV5-6|.
CASSLLATSYNEQFF
TGTGCCAGCAGCCTTCTAGCGACCTCCTACAATGAGCAGTTCTTC
>.|TRBJ1-2|TRBV7-8|TRBD1
CASSTRTGGYGYTF
TGTGCCAGCAGCACTCGGACAGGGGGGTATGGCTACACCTTC
>.|TRBJ2-7|TRBV7-8|TRBD1
CASSLAYRGRGNSYEQYF
TGTGCCAGCAGCTTAGCTTACAGGGGGCGCGGGAATTCCTACGAGCAGTACTTC
>.|TRBJ1-2|TRBV6-6|.
CASSLDPNYGYTF
TGTGCCAGCAGTTTGGACCCAAACTATGGCTACACCTTC
>.|TRBJ2-3|TRBV7-3|.
CASSLGWGDTQYF
TGTGCCAGCAGCTTAGGTTGGGGAGATACGCAGTATTTT
>.|TRBJ2-7|TRBV4-3|.
CASSQGRASTYEQYF
TGCGCCAGCAGCCAAGGGAGGGCATCCACCTACGAGCAGTACTTC
>.|TRBJ2-5|TRBV19|.
CASSTQGPTETQYF
TGTGCCAGTAGTACTCAGGGCCCGACGGAGACCCAGTACTTC
>.|TRBJ1-2|TRBV6-5|TRBD1
CASSHGQGYYGYTF
TGTGCCAGCAGCCATGGACAGGGGTACTATGGCTACACCTTC
>.|TRBJ2-5|TRBV30|TRBD2
CAWSVTSGGETQYF
TGTGCCTGGAGTGTAACTAGCGGGGGGGAGACCCAGTACTTC
>few|TRBJ1-2|TRBV27|.
CASSLGYPNYGYTF
TGTGCCAGCAGTTTAGGGTACCCTAACTATGGCTACACCTTC
>.|TRBJ1-4|TRBV5-5|.
CASSFSGDNEKLFF
TGTGCCAGCAGCTTCTCAGGGGACAATGAAAAACTGTTTTTT
>.|TRBJ2-2|TRBV5-1|TRBD2
CASSLDLAGGTGELFF
TGCGCCAGCAGCTTGGACCTAGCGGGGGGCACCGGGGAGCTGTTTTTT
>.|TRBJ1-4|TRBV12-5|TRBD1
CASGPGQGENEKLFF
TGTGCTAGTGGTCCGGGACAGGGGGAGAATGAAAAACTGTTTTTT
>.|TRBJ2-7|TRBV5-6|.
CASSYQGLEQYF
TGTGCCAGCAGCTATCAGGGGCTCGAGCAGTACTTC
>.|TRBJ2-6|TRBV9|.
CASSVDRVSGANVLTF
TGTGCCAGCAGCGTGGACAGAGTCTCTGGGGCCAACGTCCTGACTTTC
>.|TRBJ2-5|TRBV10-3|TRBD2
CAISEPTSGQETQYF
TGTGCCATCAGTGAGCCGACTAGCGGCCAAGAGACCCAGTACTTC
>.|TRBJ2-3|TRBV5-4|.
CASSLSGTSTDTQYF
TGTGCCAGCAGCTTGTCCGGGACTAGCACAGATACGCAGTATTTT
>.|TRBJ2-1|TRBV11-2|.
CASTRHPSYNEQFF
TGTGCCAGCACCCGTCATCCCTCCTACAATGAGCAGTTCTTC
>.|TRBJ2-3|TRBV6-5|.
CASSAQGLDTQYF
TGTGCCAGCAGCGCCCAGGGTTTGGATACGCAGTATTTT
>.|TRBJ1-1|TRBV29-1|.
CSVGGPGGPEAFF
TGCAGCGTCGGAGGCCCCGGGGGGCCTGAAGCTTTCTTT
>.|TRBJ1-2|TRBV5-1|.
CASSLDSNRIYGYTF
TGCGCCAGCAGCTTGGACAGCAACCGAATCTATGGCTACACCTTC
>.|TRBJ1-4|TRBV11-3|.
CASSRSGGLREKLFF
TGTGCCAGCAGCCGATCTGGCGGTCTCCGTGAAAAACTGTTTTTT
>few|TRBJ2-3|TRBV5-4|TRBD1
CASSLGQGADTQYF
TGTGCCAGCAGCCTCGGACAGGGGGCAGATACGCAGTATTTT
>few|TRBJ2-5|TRBV6-4|TRBD2
CASSDWLAGDPGLETQYF
TGTGCCAGCAGTGACTGGCTAGCGGGAGATCCTGGTTTGGAGACCCAGTACTTC
>.|TRBJ1-1|TRBV5-6|.
CASQREGNTEAFF
TGTGCCAGCCAACGTGAGGGGAACACTGAAGCTTTCTTT
>.|TRBJ1-2|TRBV10-3|TRBD1
CAISEGGDRGDYGHTF
TGTGCCATCAGTGAGGGAGGGGACAGGGGAGACTATGGCCACACCTTC
>medium-sized|TRBJ1-6|TRBV3-1/TRBV3-2|TRBD1
CASSLTGGSNSPLHF
TGTGCCAGCAGCCTTACAGGGGGCTCTAATTCACCCCTCCACTTT